The present TCR beta chain was sequenced within a study of blood T cell repertoires in COVID-19. Per the authors' pipeline: Amplified reference gene primers provided the basis for estimating nucleated cell counts. The assay was immunoSEQ multiplex PCR, and TCRdb's table has in-frame clones only and misses some. V, J and clone size are those of that table, while D and trimming were read from the DNA. The sample lists about 150,000 clones, nearly 80% occurring once. The V gene lost 6 bases and the J gene lost 7 bases, with 15 bases spanning the gap. This CDR3 region has 14 residues. Germline-derived CDR1 and CDR2 are KGHSH and LQKENI.

Sequenced: peripheral blood. The TCR comes from a woman older than 75 with acute or convalescent COVID-19. The rearrangement uses TRBV18 and TRBJ1-4; D ambiguous. CDR3 nucleotide sequence: TGTGCCAGCTCGCCCGCTTCGGGAGGTGAAAAACTGTTTTTT. It specifies CASSPASGGEKLFF.